This T cell receptor (beta chain) was sequenced during a study of T cell changes during pregnancy in multiple sclerosis. Germline CDR1 reads SGHAT; CDR2 reads FQNNGV. The CDR3 runs 13 residues. Trimming cost V 4 bases and J 2 bases, with 8 bases left between them. Data came from immunoSEQ multiplex PCR; TCRdb stores just in-frame clones and leaves some out. The sample lists some 80,000 clones; more than 80% were seen once. The input for sequencing was peripheral blood, taken in the first trimester of pregnancy. The chain employs TRBV11-2 and TRBJ1-2; D not resolved. This TCR was recovered from a female donor in good health, enrolled as a control in a pregnancy study. CDR3 in amino acids: CASSSEGNYGYTF. CDR3 nucleotides: TGTGCCAGCAGCTCGGAGGGCAACTATGGCTACACCTTC.